This is a list of T cell receptor beta chains from one sample in a study of PD-1 blockade in classical Hodgkin lymphoma. Using immunoSEQ multiplex PCR, the repertoire was profiled, and TCRdb retains in-frame clones only, with some absent. The sample lists 57,000 or so clones; approximately 90% were seen once. Sequencing was performed on peripheral blood mononuclear cells (PBMCs), taken before the fourth cycle of nivolumab. These receptors all stem from a human donor with classical Hodgkin lymphoma. Both conserved end residues are part of each CDR3. The D gene is left open where the match is weak. Some rows have no size entry. The others give once, few or many, or a class for an expanded clone.

CDR3aa: CASSVTGNTIYF
CDR3nt: TGTGCCAGCAGTGTGACTGGAAACACCATATATTTT
v_gene: TRBV25-1
d_gene: -
j_gene: TRBJ1-3
abundance: -

CDR3aa: CASSFTGANSPLHF
CDR3nt: TGTGCCAGCAGTTTTACAGGGGCGAATTCACCCCTCCACTTT
v_gene: TRBV6-6
d_gene: TRBD1
j_gene: TRBJ1-6
abundance: -

CDR3aa: CASSLEARAYEQYF
CDR3nt: TGCGCCAGCAGCTTGGAGGCCAGGGCCTACGAGCAGTACTTC
v_gene: TRBV5-1
d_gene: -
j_gene: TRBJ2-7
abundance: -

CDR3aa: CASRGLYNEQFF
CDR3nt: TGTGCCAGCAGGGGGCTTTACAATGAGCAGTTCTTC
v_gene: TRBV7-2
d_gene: -
j_gene: TRBJ2-1
abundance: -

CDR3aa: CASSLVESSNTIYF
CDR3nt: TGCGCCAGCAGCTTGGTGGAGTCCTCGAACACCATATATTTT
v_gene: TRBV5-1
d_gene: -
j_gene: TRBJ1-3
abundance: -

CDR3aa: CASSLLSHVDSPLHF
CDR3nt: TGCGCCAGCAGCCTCCTGTCCCATGTTGATTCACCCCTCCACTTT
v_gene: TRBV5-1
d_gene: -
j_gene: TRBJ1-6
abundance: once

CDR3aa: CASSLVGQINEKLFF
CDR3nt: TGCGCCAGCAGCTTGGTGGGACAGATAAATGAAAAACTGTTTTTT
v_gene: TRBV5-1
d_gene: TRBD1
j_gene: TRBJ1-4
abundance: -

CDR3aa: CASILGASKKTQYF
CDR3nt: TGTGCCAGCATCTTAGGGGCCAGCAAAAAGACCCAGTACTTC
v_gene: TRBV7-3
d_gene: -
j_gene: TRBJ2-5
abundance: -

CDR3aa: CASSLLGTGYTF
CDR3nt: TGTGCCAGCAGCTTGTTAGGGACTGGCTACACCTTC
v_gene: TRBV5-4
d_gene: -
j_gene: TRBJ1-2
abundance: few

CDR3aa: CASSFDRGYYGYTF
CDR3nt: TGCGCCAGCAGCTTCGACAGGGGGTACTATGGCTACACCTTC
v_gene: TRBV5-1
d_gene: TRBD1
j_gene: TRBJ1-2
abundance: -

CDR3aa: CASSLGTSNSPLHF
CDR3nt: TGTGCCAGCAGCTTAGGGACAAGCAATTCACCCCTCCACTTT
v_gene: TRBV11-2
d_gene: -
j_gene: TRBJ1-6
abundance: -

CDR3aa: CASSAGTGGAREQYF
CDR3nt: TGCGCCAGCAGCGCCGGGACAGGGGGCGCGCGGGAGCAGTACTTC
v_gene: TRBV5-1
d_gene: TRBD1
j_gene: TRBJ2-7
abundance: -

CDR3aa: CASSQQGAIAGELFF
CDR3nt: TGTGCCAGCAGTCAGCAGGGGGCGATAGCCGGGGAGCTGTTTTTT
v_gene: TRBV6-5
d_gene: TRBD1
j_gene: TRBJ2-2
abundance: -

CDR3aa: CASTRDSGTSTDTQYF
CDR3nt: TGTGCTAGCACCCGAGACTCAGGTACTAGCACAGATACGCAGTATTTT
v_gene: TRBV6-6
d_gene: -
j_gene: TRBJ2-3
abundance: -

CDR3aa: CASSLTSGSSYEQYF
CDR3nt: TGCGCCAGCAGCTTGACTAGCGGTAGCTCCTACGAGCAGTACTTC
v_gene: TRBV5-1
d_gene: TRBD2
j_gene: TRBJ2-7
abundance: once

CDR3aa: CASREGEKLFF
CDR3nt: TGTGCCAGCAGAGAGGGCGAAAAACTGTTTTTT
v_gene: TRBV2
d_gene: -
j_gene: TRBJ1-4
abundance: -

CDR3aa: CASSFPGMNSPLHF
CDR3nt: TGCGCCAGCAGTTTCCCAGGGATGAATTCACCCCTCCACTTT
v_gene: TRBV5-1
d_gene: -
j_gene: TRBJ1-6
abundance: -

CDR3aa: CASSLGGRLPRPYEQYF
CDR3nt: TGTGCCAGCAGTTTAGGGGGCCGACTCCCTCGACCCTACGAGCAGTACTTC
v_gene: TRBV27
d_gene: -
j_gene: TRBJ2-7
abundance: -

CDR3aa: CASSLVGTSTEAFF
CDR3nt: TGTGCCAGCAGCTTAGTTGGGACAAGCACTGAAGCTTTCTTT
v_gene: TRBV7-9
d_gene: -
j_gene: TRBJ1-1
abundance: -

CDR3aa: CASSFLFGGAGDSEQFF
CDR3nt: TGCGCCAGCAGCTTCCTGTTCGGGGGGGCCGGGGACAGTGAGCAGTTCTTC
v_gene: TRBV5-1
d_gene: -
j_gene: TRBJ2-1
abundance: -

CDR3aa: CASDLGQGVETKNIQYF
CDR3nt: TGCGCCAGCGACCTGGGACAGGGGGTGGAAACCAAAAACATTCAGTACTTC
v_gene: TRBV4-1
d_gene: TRBD1
j_gene: TRBJ2-4
abundance: -

CDR3aa: CASSKYTGTGNEQYF
CDR3nt: TGTGCCAGCAGTAAATACACCGGGACAGGGAACGAGCAGTACTTC
v_gene: TRBV27
d_gene: TRBD1
j_gene: TRBJ2-7
abundance: -

CDR3aa: CASSLGQGREKLFF
CDR3nt: TGTGCCAGCAGCTTGGGACAGGGTCGGGAAAAACTGTTTTTT
v_gene: TRBV5-5
d_gene: TRBD1
j_gene: TRBJ1-4
abundance: -

CDR3aa: CASRQGSSGNTIYF
CDR3nt: TGTGCCAGCAGACAGGGGAGCTCTGGAAACACCATATATTTT
v_gene: TRBV2
d_gene: TRBD1
j_gene: TRBJ1-3
abundance: -

CDR3aa: CASSLSLGTDTQYF
CDR3nt: TGCGCCAGCAGCTTGTCCCTTGGGACCGATACGCAGTATTTT
v_gene: TRBV5-1
d_gene: -
j_gene: TRBJ2-3
abundance: -

CDR3aa: CASSPIPSSGNTIYF
CDR3nt: TGCGCCAGCAGCCCCATTCCTAGCTCTGGAAACACCATATATTTT
v_gene: TRBV5-1
d_gene: -
j_gene: TRBJ1-3
abundance: -

CDR3aa: CASSIPGQTKETQYF
CDR3nt: TGCGCCAGCAGCATTCCGGGACAGACTAAAGAGACCCAGTACTTC
v_gene: TRBV5-1
d_gene: TRBD1
j_gene: TRBJ2-5
abundance: -

CDR3aa: CASVLFPGARTEAFF
CDR3nt: TGCGCCAGCGTCTTATTCCCTGGGGCGAGAACTGAAGCTTTCTTT
v_gene: TRBV5-1
d_gene: -
j_gene: TRBJ1-1
abundance: -

CDR3aa: CASSSWDREGTEAFF
CDR3nt: TGTGCCAGCAGCTCCTGGGACAGGGAGGGCACTGAAGCTTTCTTT
v_gene: TRBV11-2
d_gene: TRBD1
j_gene: TRBJ1-1
abundance: -

CDR3aa: CASSSGREGATDTQYF
CDR3nt: TGCGCCAGCAGCTCTGGCAGGGAGGGGGCCACAGATACGCAGTATTTT
v_gene: TRBV5-1
d_gene: -
j_gene: TRBJ2-3
abundance: -

CDR3aa: CASSPQGAGNTEAFF
CDR3nt: TGCGCCAGCAGCCCACAGGGGGCGGGGAACACTGAAGCTTTCTTT
v_gene: TRBV5-1
d_gene: TRBD1
j_gene: TRBJ1-1
abundance: -

CDR3aa: CASFGRAHEQYF
CDR3nt: TGTGCCAGCTTCGGCAGGGCCCACGAGCAGTACTTC
v_gene: TRBV7-8
d_gene: -
j_gene: TRBJ2-7
abundance: -

CDR3aa: CASSLGTGVIYEQYF
CDR3nt: TGTGCCAGCAGTTTAGGGACAGGGGTAATCTACGAGCAGTACTTC
v_gene: TRBV28
d_gene: TRBD1
j_gene: TRBJ2-7
abundance: -

CDR3aa: CASSPNNEQFF
CDR3nt: TGTGCCAGCAGCCCGAACAATGAGCAGTTCTTC
v_gene: TRBV11-2
d_gene: -
j_gene: TRBJ2-1
abundance: -

CDR3aa: CASSPWGKRGTDTQYF
CDR3nt: TGTGCCAGCAGTCCGTGGGGTAAGAGGGGCACAGATACGCAGTATTTT
v_gene: TRBV6-8
d_gene: -
j_gene: TRBJ2-3
abundance: few

CDR3aa: CASRLEPVPNQPQHF
CDR3nt: TGTGCCAGCAGGTTGGAGCCGGTCCCCAATCAGCCCCAGCATTTT
v_gene: TRBV2
d_gene: -
j_gene: TRBJ1-5
abundance: -

CDR3aa: CVSLARGVLDYGYTF
CDR3nt: TGTGTCAGCCTCGCCAGAGGGGTACTCGACTATGGCTACACCTTC
v_gene: TRBV6-6
d_gene: -
j_gene: TRBJ1-2
abundance: once

CDR3aa: CASSPPGQGITEAFF
CDR3nt: TGCGCCAGCAGCCCCCCGGGACAGGGGATCACTGAAGCTTTCTTT
v_gene: TRBV5-1
d_gene: TRBD1
j_gene: TRBJ1-1
abundance: once

CDR3aa: CASSLGGLGNEKLFF
CDR3nt: TGTGCCAGCAGCTTGGGGGGGTTGGGGAATGAAAAACTGTTTTTT
v_gene: TRBV12-1
d_gene: -
j_gene: TRBJ1-4
abundance: -

CDR3aa: CASSLVRGGGLEQFF
CDR3nt: TGCGCCAGCAGCTTGGTACGGGGGGGTGGATTGGAGCAGTTCTTC
v_gene: TRBV5-1
d_gene: TRBD2
j_gene: TRBJ2-1
abundance: -

CDR3aa: CASSRTRVPGLAWGGQQYF
CDR3nt: TGTGCCAGCAGCCGTACAAGAGTTCCGGGACTAGCGTGGGGCGGCCAGCAGTACTTC
v_gene: TRBV5-4
d_gene: TRBD2
j_gene: TRBJ2-7
abundance: once

CDR3aa: CASSLADSIYGYTF
CDR3nt: TGCGCCAGCAGCTTGGCCGACAGCATCTATGGCTACACCTTC
v_gene: TRBV5-1
d_gene: -
j_gene: TRBJ1-2
abundance: -

CDR3aa: CASSPSLGEAFF
CDR3nt: TGTGCCAGCAGCCCCTCATTAGGTGAAGCTTTCTTT
v_gene: TRBV4-2
d_gene: -
j_gene: TRBJ1-1
abundance: -

CDR3aa: CASSNRGGGYEQYF
CDR3nt: TGCGCCAGCAGCAACCGGGGAGGGGGCTACGAGCAGTACTTC
v_gene: TRBV5-1
d_gene: -
j_gene: TRBJ2-7
abundance: -

CDR3aa: CASSQEGSGGYHEQYF
CDR3nt: TGTGCCAGCAGCCAAGAGGGGTCAGGGGGCTACCACGAGCAGTACTTC
v_gene: TRBV4-2
d_gene: TRBD1
j_gene: TRBJ2-7
abundance: -

CDR3aa: CASSLWTGPTSLNTEAFF
CDR3nt: TGCGCCAGCAGCTTATGGACAGGTCCGACATCATTGAACACTGAAGCTTTCTTT
v_gene: TRBV5-1
d_gene: TRBD1
j_gene: TRBJ1-1
abundance: -

CDR3aa: CASSSESWASYEQYF
CDR3nt: TGTGCCAGCAGCTCCGAAAGTTGGGCCTCCTACGAGCAGTACTTC
v_gene: TRBV11-2
d_gene: -
j_gene: TRBJ2-7
abundance: -

CDR3aa: CASSLTGGAGIEAFF
CDR3nt: TGTGCCAGCAGCCTCACCGGTGGGGCCGGTATTGAAGCTTTCTTT
v_gene: TRBV7-3
d_gene: -
j_gene: TRBJ1-1
abundance: medium-sized

CDR3aa: CASSDPAANYGYTF
CDR3nt: TGTGCCAGCAGTGATCCGGCAGCTAACTATGGCTACACCTTC
v_gene: TRBV6-1
d_gene: -
j_gene: TRBJ1-2
abundance: -

CDR3aa: CAISESGTGNYGYTF
CDR3nt: TGTGCCATCAGTGAGTCAGGGACAGGAAACTATGGCTACACCTTC
v_gene: TRBV10-3
d_gene: TRBD1
j_gene: TRBJ1-2
abundance: once

CDR3aa: CATSRAGGRRGEAFF
CDR3nt: TGTGCCACCAGCAGAGCGGGGGGGAGACGGGGTGAAGCTTTCTTT
v_gene: TRBV15
d_gene: -
j_gene: TRBJ1-1
abundance: -

CDR3aa: CASSLDRVENGYGYTF
CDR3nt: TGTGCCAGCAGCTTGGACAGGGTTGAAAACGGATATGGCTACACCTTC
v_gene: TRBV5-6
d_gene: -
j_gene: TRBJ1-2
abundance: -

CDR3aa: CASSISGTGQETQYF
CDR3nt: TGCGCCAGCAGCATTTCCGGGACAGGGCAAGAGACCCAGTACTTC
v_gene: TRBV4-1
d_gene: TRBD1
j_gene: TRBJ2-5
abundance: -

CDR3aa: CASSLVGGPNEKLFF
CDR3nt: TGCGCCAGCAGCTTGGTTGGAGGTCCCAATGAAAAACTGTTTTTT
v_gene: TRBV5-1
d_gene: -
j_gene: TRBJ1-4
abundance: -

CDR3aa: CASSLGGGNEKLFF
CDR3nt: TGCGCCAGCAGCTTGGGCGGTGGTAATGAAAAACTGTTTTTT
v_gene: TRBV5-1
d_gene: -
j_gene: TRBJ1-4
abundance: -

CDR3aa: CSVEGRLNTEAFF
CDR3nt: TGCAGCGTGGAAGGACGGTTGAACACTGAAGCTTTCTTT
v_gene: TRBV29-1
d_gene: -
j_gene: TRBJ1-1
abundance: -

CDR3aa: CASSLALAGGYEQYF
CDR3nt: TGTGCCAGCAGCTTAGCCCTAGCGGGGGGCTACGAGCAGTACTTC
v_gene: TRBV7-8
d_gene: TRBD2
j_gene: TRBJ2-7
abundance: -